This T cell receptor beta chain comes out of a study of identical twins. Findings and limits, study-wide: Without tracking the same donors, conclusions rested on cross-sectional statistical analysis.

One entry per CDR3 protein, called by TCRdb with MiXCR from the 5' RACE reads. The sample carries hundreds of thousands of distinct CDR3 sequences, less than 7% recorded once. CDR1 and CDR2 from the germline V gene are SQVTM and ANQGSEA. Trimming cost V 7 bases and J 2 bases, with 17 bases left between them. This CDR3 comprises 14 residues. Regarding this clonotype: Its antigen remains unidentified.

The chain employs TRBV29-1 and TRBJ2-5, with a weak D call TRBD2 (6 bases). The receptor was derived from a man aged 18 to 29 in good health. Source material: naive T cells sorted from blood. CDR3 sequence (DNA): TGCAGCGCCGGGGGTGGGGGAGAGCAAGAGACCCAGTACTTC. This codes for CSAGGGGEQETQYF.